This T cell receptor beta chain was found in a study of OX40 agonist ivuxolimab in advanced cancers. On the study more broadly: Ivuxolimab is an agonistic anti-OX40 (CD134) antibody, and patients were treated with it. At just under 85% male, the cohort had a mean age of 60 years, ranging from about 23 to 80. Partial responses were achieved by three patients: one hepatocellular carcinoma, two cutaneous melanoma.

Repertoires were generated with immunoSEQ multiplex PCR, while TCRdb's copy carries only in-frame clones and drops some. The sample has tens of thousands of clones; approximately 90% are singletons. Blood specimens came from baseline, cycle 4 day 1, and cycle 7 day 1. Material: CD4+ or CD8+ T cells sorted from blood, obtained in a trial of the OX40 agonist ivuxolimab. The receptor comes from an adult with an advanced solid tumor such as melanoma, head and neck, liver or kidney cancer.

The CDR3 region is CASSSTLPRDRGYNEQFF. CDR3 bases: TGTGCCAGCAGCTCCACGCTCCCCCGGGACAGGGGGTACAATGAGCAGTTCTTC. The rearrangement joins TRBV7-9 to TRBJ2-1, with TRBD1 matching 11 bases. J lost 4 bases, V lost 4 bases, and 12 bases had no gene match. The CDR3 totals 18 residues. The germline V gene encodes CDR1 SEHNR and CDR2 FQNEAQ (reference sequence).